These T cell receptor beta chains were read from a single sample in a study of vaccination effects on CD4 cells after COVID-19. TCRdb keeps only in-frame clones here, not all; method: immunoSEQ multiplex PCR. The sample records tens of thousands of clones, approximately 74% being singletons. These receptors have no identified antigens. The sample consisted of CD4+ T cells from PBMCs cultured without peptide, taken before COVID-19 vaccination. The receptors come from a human donor who received a COVID-19 vaccine. The CDR3 runs from the conserved cysteine through the conserved F or W. Each record gives: clone size, D gene, V gene, J gene, CDR3 protein, CDR3 DNA. The D gene is left open where the match is weak. Where a row states a size, it is once, few, many or the class of an expanded clone; other rows omit it.

size: NA
D: TRBD1
V: TRBV28
J: TRBJ2-2
CDR3: CASSHDRGGTGELFF
DNA: TGTGCCAGCAGCCACGACAGGGGGGGGACCGGGGAGCTGTTTTTT

size: NA
D: NA
V: TRBV4-1
J: TRBJ1-3
CDR3: CASSQDSVRGSGNTIYF
DNA: TGCGCCAGCAGCCAAGATTCGGTTAGGGGATCTGGAAACACCATATATTTT

size: NA
D: NA
V: TRBV2
J: TRBJ2-1
CDR3: CASSGTLNYNEQFF
DNA: TGTGCCAGCAGCGGGACATTAAACTACAATGAGCAGTTCTTC

size: NA
D: NA
V: TRBV7-2
J: TRBJ1-1
CDR3: CASSPGPGNYGTEAFF
DNA: TGTGCCAGCAGCCCTGGGCCAGGGAATTACGGCACTGAAGCTTTCTTT

size: NA
D: NA
V: TRBV6-5
J: TRBJ1-2
CDR3: CASSSPGLANYGYTF
DNA: TGTGCCAGCAGTTCCCCGGGCCTCGCTAACTATGGCTACACCTTC

size: NA
D: TRBD2
V: TRBV28
J: TRBJ2-7
CDR3: CASSLSGSRSYEQYF
DNA: TGTGCCAGCAGTCTAAGCGGGAGTAGGTCCTACGAGCAGTACTTC

size: NA
D: NA
V: TRBV7-2
J: TRBJ1-3
CDR3: CASSLIYDILSGNTIYF
DNA: TGTGCCAGCAGCTTAATTTACGACATCCTCTCTGGAAACACCATATATTTT

size: few
D: NA
V: TRBV29-1
J: TRBJ1-1
CDR3: CSVGTAEAFF
DNA: TGCAGCGTTGGGACAGCTGAAGCTTTCTTT

size: NA
D: NA
V: TRBV30
J: TRBJ1-1
CDR3: CAWSGQRNTEAFF
DNA: TGTGCCTGGAGTGGGCAGAGGAACACTGAAGCTTTCTTT

size: once
D: TRBD1
V: TRBV11-2
J: TRBJ2-7
CDR3: CASSPQTGGFRYEQYF
DNA: TGTGCCAGCAGCCCACAGACAGGGGGATTTCGCTACGAGCAGTACTTC

size: few
D: TRBD1
V: TRBV19
J: TRBJ1-1
CDR3: CASSTGQRNTEAFF
DNA: TGTGCCAGTAGTACGGGACAGAGGAACACTGAAGCTTTCTTT

size: NA
D: NA
V: TRBV7-6
J: TRBJ1-6
CDR3: CASSRGGASNSPLHF
DNA: TGTGCCAGCAGTCGTGGGGGGGCATCCAATTCACCCCTCCACTTT

size: NA
D: NA
V: TRBV3-1/TRBV3-2
J: TRBJ1-2
CDR3: CASSQEWGNPGYTF
DNA: TGTGCCAGCAGCCAAGAGTGGGGGAATCCTGGCTACACCTTC

size: NA
D: NA
V: TRBV13
J: TRBJ1-3
CDR3: CASSFRQGNTIYF
DNA: TGTGCCAGCAGCTTTCGACAGGGAAACACCATATATTTT

size: few
D: NA
V: TRBV6-5
J: TRBJ1-1
CDR3: CASSSRTTGNTEAFF
DNA: TGTGCCAGCAGTTCTCGAACGACAGGGAACACTGAAGCTTTCTTT

size: NA
D: TRBD1
V: TRBV12-5
J: TRBJ1-1
CDR3: CASGSTFAQGANTEAFF
DNA: TGTGCTAGTGGTTCGACGTTCGCACAGGGGGCAAACACTGAAGCTTTCTTT

size: NA
D: TRBD2
V: TRBV5-5
J: TRBJ2-6
CDR3: CASSLETSGPGANVLTF
DNA: TGTGCCAGCAGCTTGGAAACTAGCGGGCCTGGGGCCAACGTCCTGACTTTC

size: NA
D: NA
V: TRBV28
J: TRBJ2-1
CDR3: CASRSSRDEQFF
DNA: TGTGCCAGCAGATCAAGCCGGGATGAGCAGTTCTTC

size: NA
D: NA
V: TRBV6-2/TRBV6-3
J: TRBJ1-2
CDR3: CASSQGVYGYTF
DNA: TGTGCCAGCAGTCAAGGAGTCTATGGCTACACCTTC

size: once
D: NA
V: TRBV9
J: TRBJ1-5
CDR3: CASSEGGAQHQPQHF
DNA: TGTGCCAGCAGCGAGGGAGGTGCCCAACATCAGCCCCAGCATTTT

size: NA
D: NA
V: TRBV2
J: TRBJ1-2
CDR3: CASIDREVGHGYTF
DNA: TGTGCCAGCATAGACCGGGAGGTAGGCCATGGCTACACCTTC

size: once
D: NA
V: TRBV11-1
J: TRBJ1-1
CDR3: CASSLNGVNTEAFF
DNA: TGTGCCAGCAGCTTGAACGGGGTGAACACTGAAGCTTTCTTT

size: NA
D: NA
V: TRBV5-1
J: TRBJ1-1
CDR3: CASGGFMNTEAFF
DNA: TGCGCCAGCGGGGGTTTTATGAACACTGAAGCTTTCTTT

size: few
D: NA
V: TRBV19
J: TRBJ1-6
CDR3: CASSTGYPPLHF
DNA: TGTGCCAGTAGTACAGGTTACCCTCCCCTCCACTTT

size: NA
D: TRBD1
V: TRBV29-1
J: TRBJ2-3
CDR3: CSAGQGSTDTQYF
DNA: TGCAGCGCTGGACAGGGGAGCACAGATACGCAGTATTTT

size: NA
D: TRBD1
V: TRBV7-2
J: TRBJ2-2
CDR3: CASSVSGTGKSGELFF
DNA: TGTGCCAGCAGCGTCTCCGGGACAGGGAAGTCCGGGGAGCTGTTTTTT

size: NA
D: NA
V: TRBV29-1
J: TRBJ1-6
CDR3: CSVQMAYNSPLHF
DNA: TGCAGCGTCCAAATGGCCTATAATTCACCCCTCCACTTT